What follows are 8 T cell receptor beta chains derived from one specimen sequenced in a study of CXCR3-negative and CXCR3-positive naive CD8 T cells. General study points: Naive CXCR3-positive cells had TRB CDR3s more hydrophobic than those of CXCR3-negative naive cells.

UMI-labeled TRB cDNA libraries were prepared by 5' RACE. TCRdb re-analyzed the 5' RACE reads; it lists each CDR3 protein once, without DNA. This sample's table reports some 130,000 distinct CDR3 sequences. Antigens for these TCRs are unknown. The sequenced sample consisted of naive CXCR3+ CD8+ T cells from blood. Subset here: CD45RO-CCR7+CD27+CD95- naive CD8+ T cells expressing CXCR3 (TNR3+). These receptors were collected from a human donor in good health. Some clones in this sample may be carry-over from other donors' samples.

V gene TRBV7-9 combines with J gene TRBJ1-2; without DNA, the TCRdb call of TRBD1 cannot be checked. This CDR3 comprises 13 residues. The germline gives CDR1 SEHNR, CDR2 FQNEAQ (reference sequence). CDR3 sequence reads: CASSDQGRGGYTF.

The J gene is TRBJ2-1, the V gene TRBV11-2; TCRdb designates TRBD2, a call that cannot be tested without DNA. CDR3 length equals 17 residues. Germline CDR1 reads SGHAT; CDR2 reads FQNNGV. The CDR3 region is CASSLPRASGNYNEQFF.

CDR3: CASSLASVGTEAFF. The genes are TRBV28 and TRBJ1-1. Germline CDR1 reads MDHEN; CDR2 reads SYDVKM. The CDR3 is 14 amino acids.

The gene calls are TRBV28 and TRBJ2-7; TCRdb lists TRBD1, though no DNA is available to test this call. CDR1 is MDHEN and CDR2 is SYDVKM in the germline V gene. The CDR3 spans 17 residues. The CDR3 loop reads CASSLPLPGHKSYEQYF.

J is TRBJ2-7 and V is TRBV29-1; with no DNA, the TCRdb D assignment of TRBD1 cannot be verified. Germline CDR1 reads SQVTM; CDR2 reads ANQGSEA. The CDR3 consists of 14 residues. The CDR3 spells CSVESGTGSYEQYF.

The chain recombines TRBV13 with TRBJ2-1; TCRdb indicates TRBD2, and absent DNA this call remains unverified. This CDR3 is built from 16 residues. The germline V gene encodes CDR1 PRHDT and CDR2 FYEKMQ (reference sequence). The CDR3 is CASSSGSGLRGNEQFF.

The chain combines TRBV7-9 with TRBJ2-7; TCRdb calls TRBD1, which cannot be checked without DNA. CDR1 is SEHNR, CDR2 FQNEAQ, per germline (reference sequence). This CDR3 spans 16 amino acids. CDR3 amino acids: CASSHPKGQGANEQYF.

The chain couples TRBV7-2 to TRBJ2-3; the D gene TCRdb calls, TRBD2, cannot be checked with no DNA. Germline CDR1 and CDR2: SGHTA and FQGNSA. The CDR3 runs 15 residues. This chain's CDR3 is CASKLAGGPSDTQYF.